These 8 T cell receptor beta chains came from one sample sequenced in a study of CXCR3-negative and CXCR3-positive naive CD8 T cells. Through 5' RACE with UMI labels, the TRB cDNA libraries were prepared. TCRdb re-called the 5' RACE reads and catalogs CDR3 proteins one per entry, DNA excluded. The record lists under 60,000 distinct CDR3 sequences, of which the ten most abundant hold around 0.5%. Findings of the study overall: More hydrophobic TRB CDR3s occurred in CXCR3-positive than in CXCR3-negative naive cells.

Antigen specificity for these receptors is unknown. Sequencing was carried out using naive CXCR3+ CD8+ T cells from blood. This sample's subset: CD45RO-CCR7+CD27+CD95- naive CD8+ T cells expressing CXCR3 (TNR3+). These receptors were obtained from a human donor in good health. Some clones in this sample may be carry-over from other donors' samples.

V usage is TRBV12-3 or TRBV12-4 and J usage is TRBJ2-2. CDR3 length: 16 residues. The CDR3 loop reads CASSPIDRANTGELFF.

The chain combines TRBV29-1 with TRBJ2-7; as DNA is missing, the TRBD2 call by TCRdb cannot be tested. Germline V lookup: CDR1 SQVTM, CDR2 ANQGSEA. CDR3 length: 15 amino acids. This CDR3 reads CSVEIAGGPAREQYF.

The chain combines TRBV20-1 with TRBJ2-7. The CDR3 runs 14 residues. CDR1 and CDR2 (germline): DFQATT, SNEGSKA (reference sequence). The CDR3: CSAREPSGVYEQYF.

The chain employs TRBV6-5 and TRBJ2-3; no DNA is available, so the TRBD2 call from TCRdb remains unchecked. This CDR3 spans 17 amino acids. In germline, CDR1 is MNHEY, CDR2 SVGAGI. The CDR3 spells CASSYIVGGVNADTQYF.

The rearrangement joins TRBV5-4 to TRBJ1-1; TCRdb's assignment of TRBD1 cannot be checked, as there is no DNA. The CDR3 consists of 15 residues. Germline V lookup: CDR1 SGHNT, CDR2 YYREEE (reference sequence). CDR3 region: CASSFTGNMNTEAFF.

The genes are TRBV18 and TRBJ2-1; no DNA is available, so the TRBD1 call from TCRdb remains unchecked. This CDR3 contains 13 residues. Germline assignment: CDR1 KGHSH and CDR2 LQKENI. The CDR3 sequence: CASSPEGYNEQFF.

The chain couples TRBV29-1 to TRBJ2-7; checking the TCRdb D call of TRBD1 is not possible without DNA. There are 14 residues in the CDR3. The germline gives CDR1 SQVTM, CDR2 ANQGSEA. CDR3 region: CSITGTGLSYEQYF.

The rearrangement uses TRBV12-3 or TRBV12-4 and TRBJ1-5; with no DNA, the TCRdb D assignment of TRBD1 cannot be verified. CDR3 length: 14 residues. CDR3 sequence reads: CASSWTGVNQPQHF.